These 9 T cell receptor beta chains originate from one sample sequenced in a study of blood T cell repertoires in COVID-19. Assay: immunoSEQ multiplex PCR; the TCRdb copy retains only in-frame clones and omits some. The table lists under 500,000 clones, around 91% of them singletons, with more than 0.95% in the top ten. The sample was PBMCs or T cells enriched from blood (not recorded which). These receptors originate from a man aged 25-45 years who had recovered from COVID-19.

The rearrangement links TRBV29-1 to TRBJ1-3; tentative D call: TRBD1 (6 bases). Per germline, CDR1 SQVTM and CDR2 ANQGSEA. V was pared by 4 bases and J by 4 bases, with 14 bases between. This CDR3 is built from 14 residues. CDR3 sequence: CSVGTGSSGNTIYF. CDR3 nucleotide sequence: TGCAGCGTTGGAACAGGGTCGTCGGGAAACACCATATATTTT.

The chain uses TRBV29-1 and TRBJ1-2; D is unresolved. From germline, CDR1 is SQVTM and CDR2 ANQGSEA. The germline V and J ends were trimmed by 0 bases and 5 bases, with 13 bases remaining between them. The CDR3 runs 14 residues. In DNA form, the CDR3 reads TGCAGCGTTGAAGACCTATGGACTGAGTATGGCTACACCTTC. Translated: CSVEDLWTEYGYTF. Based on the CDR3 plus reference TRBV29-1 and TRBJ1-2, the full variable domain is SAVISQKPSRDICQRGTSLTIQCQVDSQVTMMFWYRQQPGQSLTLIATANQGSEATYESGFVIDKFPISRPNLTFSTLTVSNMSPEDSSIYLCSVEDLWTEYGYTFGSGTRLTVV.

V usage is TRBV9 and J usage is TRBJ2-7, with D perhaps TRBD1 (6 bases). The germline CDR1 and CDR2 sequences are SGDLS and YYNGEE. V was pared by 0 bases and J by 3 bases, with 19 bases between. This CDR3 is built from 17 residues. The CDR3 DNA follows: TGTGCCAGCAGCGTAGGGTGGCAGGGGAAAAGAGGCTACGAGCAGTACTTC. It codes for CASSVGWQGKRGYEQYF. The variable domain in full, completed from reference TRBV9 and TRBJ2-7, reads DSGVTQTPKHLITATGQRVTLRCSPRSGDLSVYWYQQSLDQGLQFLIQYYNGEERAKGNILERFSAQQFPDLHSELNLSSLELGDSALYFCASSVGWQGKRGYEQYFGPGTRLTVT.

The CDR3 reads CASSPTGSTGELFF. The CDR3 bases are TGTGCCAGCAGCCCCACAGGGTCCACCGGGGAGCTGTTTTTT. The V call is TRBV7-2, the J call TRBJ2-2; a weak D match, TRBD1 (6 bases). Germline CDR1 SGHTA, CDR2 FQGNSA. The length of the CDR3 is 14 residues. The ends were cut back, 5 bases at V and 4 bases at J, with 11 bases in the middle.

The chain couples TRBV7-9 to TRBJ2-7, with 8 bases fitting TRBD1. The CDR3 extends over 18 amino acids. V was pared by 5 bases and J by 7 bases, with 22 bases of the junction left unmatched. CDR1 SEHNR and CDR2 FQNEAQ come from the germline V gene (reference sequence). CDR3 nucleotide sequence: TGTGCCAGCAGCCCACCTGGGACAGGCATTTTGAGCCAGGAGGAGCAGTACTTC. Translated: CASSPPGTGILSQEEQYF.

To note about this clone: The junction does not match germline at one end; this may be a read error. In DNA, the CDR3 is TGTGCCAGCAGTCAAGGGGGCTACGGAAACACCATATATTTT. Its translation: CASSQGGYGNTIYF. V gene TRBV3-1 (or the pseudogene TRBV3-2) combines with J gene TRBJ1-3; 7 positions agree with TRBD1. The CDR3 covers 14 residues. Germline V gene sequence: CDR1 LGHDT, CDR2 YNNKEL (reference sequence).

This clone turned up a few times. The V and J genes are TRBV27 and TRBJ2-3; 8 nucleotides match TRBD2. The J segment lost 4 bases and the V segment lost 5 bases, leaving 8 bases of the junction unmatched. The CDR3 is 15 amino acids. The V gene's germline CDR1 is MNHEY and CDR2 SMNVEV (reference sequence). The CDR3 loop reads CASSGQREWADTQYF. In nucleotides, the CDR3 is TGTGCCAGCAGTGGCCAGCGGGAGTGGGCAGATACGCAGTATTTT.

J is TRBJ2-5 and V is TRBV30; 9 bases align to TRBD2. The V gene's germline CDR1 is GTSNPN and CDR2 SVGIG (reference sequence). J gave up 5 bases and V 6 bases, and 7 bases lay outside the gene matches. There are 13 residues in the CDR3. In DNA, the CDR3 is TGTGCCTGTCAGCGGGAGGAGGTCGAGACCCAGTACTTC. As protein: CACQREEVETQYF.

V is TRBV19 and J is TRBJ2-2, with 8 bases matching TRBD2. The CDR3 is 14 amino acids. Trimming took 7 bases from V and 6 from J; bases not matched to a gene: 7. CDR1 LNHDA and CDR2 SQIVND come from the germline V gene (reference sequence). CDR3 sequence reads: CASNLAGWPGELFF. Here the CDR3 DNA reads TGTGCCAGTAACTTAGCGGGGTGGCCCGGGGAGCTGTTTTTT.